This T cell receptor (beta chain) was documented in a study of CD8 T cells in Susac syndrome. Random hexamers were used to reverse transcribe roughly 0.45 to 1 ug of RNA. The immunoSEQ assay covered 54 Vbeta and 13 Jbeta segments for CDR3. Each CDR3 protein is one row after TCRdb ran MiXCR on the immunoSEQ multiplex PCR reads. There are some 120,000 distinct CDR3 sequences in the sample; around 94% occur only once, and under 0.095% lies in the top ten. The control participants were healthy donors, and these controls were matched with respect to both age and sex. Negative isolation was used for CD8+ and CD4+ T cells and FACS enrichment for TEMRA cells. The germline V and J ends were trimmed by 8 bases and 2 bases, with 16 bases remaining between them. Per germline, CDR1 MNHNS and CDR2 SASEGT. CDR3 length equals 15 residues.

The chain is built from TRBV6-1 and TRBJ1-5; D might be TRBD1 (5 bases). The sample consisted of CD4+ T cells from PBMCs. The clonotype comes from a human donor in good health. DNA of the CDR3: TGTGCCAGCGGACTGGTCTGGGGGGGCAATCAGCCCCAGCATTTT. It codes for CASGLVWGGNQPQHF.